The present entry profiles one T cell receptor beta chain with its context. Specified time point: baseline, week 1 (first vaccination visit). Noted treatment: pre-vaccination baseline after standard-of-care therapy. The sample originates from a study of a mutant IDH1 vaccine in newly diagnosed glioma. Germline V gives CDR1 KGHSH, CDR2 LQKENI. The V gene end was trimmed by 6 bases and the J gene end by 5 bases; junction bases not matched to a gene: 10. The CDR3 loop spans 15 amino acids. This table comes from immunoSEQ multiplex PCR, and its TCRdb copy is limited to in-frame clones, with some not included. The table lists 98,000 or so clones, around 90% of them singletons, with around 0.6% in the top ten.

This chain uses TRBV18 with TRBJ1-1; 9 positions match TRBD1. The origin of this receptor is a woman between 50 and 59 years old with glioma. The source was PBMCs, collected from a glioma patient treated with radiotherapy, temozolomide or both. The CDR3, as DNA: TGTGCCAGCTCCAACCACCAGACAGGGGGTACTGAAGCTTTCTTT. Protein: CASSNHQTGGTEAFF.